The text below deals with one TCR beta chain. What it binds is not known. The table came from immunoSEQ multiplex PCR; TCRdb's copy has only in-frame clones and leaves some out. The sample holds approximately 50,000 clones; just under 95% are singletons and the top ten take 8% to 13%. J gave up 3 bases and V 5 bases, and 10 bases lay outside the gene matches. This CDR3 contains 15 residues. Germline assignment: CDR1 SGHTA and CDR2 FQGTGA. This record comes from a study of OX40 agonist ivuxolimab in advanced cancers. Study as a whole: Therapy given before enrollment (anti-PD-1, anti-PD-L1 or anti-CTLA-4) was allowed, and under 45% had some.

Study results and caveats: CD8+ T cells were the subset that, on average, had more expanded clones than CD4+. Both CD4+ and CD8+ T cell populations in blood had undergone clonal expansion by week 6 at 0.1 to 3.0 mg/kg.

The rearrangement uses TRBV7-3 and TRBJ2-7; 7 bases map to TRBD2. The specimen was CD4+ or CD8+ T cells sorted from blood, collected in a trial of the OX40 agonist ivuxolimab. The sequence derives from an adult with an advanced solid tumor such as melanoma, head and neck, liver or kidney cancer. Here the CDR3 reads CASSTISPSGYEQYF. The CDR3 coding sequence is TGTGCCAGCAGCACCATTTCTCCTAGCGGCTACGAGCAGTACTTC. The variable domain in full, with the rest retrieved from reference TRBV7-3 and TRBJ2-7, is GAGVSQTPSNKVTEKGKYVELRCDPISGHTALYWYRQSLGQGPEFLIYFQGTGAADDSGLPNDRFFAVRPEGSVSTLKIQRTERGDSAVYLCASSTISPSGYEQYFGPGTRLTVT.